The clone carrying this T cell receptor (beta chain) appeared a single time. The CDR3 sequence is 15 residues long. Germline CDR1 SGDLS, CDR2 YYNGEE. V lost 4 bases and J lost 4; bases outside the gene matches: 10. Researchers sorted participants into cohorts using their self-reported clinical history. Some clones are missing from TCRdb's copy, which holds only in-frame ones; the method was immunoSEQ multiplex PCR. The sample carries over 150,000 clones, approximately 80% recorded once. This record comes from a study of blood T cell repertoires in COVID-19. Input material: PBMCs or T cells enriched from blood (not recorded which). V gene TRBV9 combines with J gene TRBJ1-2; 7 nucleotides match TRBD1. The source is a man between 40 and 49 years old who had recovered from COVID-19. The CDR3 bases are TGTGCCAGCAGCTCACAGGGGACTGCGATCTATGGCTACACCTTC. This codes for CASSSQGTAIYGYTF.